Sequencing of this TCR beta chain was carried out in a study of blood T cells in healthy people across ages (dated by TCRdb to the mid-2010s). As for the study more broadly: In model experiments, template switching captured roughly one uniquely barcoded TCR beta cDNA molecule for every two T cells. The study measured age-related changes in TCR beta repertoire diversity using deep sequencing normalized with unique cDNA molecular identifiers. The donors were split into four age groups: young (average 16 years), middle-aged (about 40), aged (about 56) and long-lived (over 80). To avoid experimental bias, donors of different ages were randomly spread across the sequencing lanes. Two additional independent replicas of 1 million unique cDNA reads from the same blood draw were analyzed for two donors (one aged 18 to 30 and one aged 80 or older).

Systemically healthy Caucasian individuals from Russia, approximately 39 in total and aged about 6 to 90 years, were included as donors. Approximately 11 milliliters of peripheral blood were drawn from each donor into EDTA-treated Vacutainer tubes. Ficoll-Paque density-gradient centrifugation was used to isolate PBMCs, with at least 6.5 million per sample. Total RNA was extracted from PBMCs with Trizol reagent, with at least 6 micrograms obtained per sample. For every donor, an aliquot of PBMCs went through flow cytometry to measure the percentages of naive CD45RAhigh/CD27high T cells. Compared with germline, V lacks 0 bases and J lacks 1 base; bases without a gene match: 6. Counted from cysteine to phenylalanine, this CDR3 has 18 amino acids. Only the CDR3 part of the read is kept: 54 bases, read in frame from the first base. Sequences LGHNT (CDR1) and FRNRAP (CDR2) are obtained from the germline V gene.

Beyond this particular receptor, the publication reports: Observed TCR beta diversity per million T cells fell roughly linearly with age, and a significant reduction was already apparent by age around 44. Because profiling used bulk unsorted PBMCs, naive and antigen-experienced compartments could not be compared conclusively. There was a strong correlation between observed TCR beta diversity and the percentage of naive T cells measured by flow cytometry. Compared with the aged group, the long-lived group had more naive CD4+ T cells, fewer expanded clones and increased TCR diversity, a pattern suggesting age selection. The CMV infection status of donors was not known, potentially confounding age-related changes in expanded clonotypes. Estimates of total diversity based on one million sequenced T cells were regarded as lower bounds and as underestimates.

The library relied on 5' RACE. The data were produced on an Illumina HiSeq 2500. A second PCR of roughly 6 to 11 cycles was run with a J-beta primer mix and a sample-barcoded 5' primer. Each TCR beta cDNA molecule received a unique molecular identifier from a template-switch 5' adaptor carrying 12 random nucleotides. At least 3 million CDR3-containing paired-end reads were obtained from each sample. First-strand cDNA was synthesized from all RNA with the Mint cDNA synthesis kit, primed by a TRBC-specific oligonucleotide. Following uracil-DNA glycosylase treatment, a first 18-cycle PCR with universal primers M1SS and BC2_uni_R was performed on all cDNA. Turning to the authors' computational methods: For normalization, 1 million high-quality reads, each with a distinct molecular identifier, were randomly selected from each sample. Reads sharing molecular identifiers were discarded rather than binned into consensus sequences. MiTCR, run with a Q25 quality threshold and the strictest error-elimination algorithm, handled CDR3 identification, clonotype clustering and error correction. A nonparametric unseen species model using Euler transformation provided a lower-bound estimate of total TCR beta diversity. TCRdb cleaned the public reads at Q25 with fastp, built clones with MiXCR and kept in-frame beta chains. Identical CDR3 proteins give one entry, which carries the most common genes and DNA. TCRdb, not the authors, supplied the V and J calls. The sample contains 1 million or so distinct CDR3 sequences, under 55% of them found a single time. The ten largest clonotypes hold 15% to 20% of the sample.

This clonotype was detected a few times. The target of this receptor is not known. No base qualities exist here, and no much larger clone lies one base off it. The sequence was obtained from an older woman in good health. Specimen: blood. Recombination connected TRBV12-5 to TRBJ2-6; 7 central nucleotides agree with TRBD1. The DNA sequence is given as TGTGCTAGTGGTTTGGTACTTAACAGGGGATCTGGGGCCAACGTCCTGACTTTC. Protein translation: CASGLVLNRGSGANVLTF.